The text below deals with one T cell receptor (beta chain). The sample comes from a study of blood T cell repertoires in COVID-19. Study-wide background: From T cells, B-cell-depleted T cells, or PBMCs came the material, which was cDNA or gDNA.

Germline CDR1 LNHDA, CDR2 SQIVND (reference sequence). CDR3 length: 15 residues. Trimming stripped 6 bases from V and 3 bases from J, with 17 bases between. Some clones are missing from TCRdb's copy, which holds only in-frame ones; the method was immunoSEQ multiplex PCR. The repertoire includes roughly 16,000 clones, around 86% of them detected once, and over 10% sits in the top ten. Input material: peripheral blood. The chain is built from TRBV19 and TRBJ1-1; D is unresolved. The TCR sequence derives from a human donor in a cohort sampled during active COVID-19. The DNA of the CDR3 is TGTGCCAGTAGACACGTCAGAGTAGCGGACACTGAAGCTTTCTTT. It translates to CASRHVRVADTEAFF.